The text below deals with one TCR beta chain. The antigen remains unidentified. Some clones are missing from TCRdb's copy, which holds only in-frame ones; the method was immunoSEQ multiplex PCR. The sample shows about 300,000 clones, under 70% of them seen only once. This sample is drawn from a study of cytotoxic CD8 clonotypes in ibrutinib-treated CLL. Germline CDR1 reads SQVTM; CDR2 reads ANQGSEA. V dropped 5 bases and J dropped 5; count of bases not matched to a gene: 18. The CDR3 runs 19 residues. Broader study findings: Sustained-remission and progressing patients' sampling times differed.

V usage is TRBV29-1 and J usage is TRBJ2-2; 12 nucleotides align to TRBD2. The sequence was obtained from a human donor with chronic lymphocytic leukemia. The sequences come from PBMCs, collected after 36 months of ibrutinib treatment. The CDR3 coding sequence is TGCAGCGTTTGCGACCTGGGAGCTAGCGGGAGGGCCGGGACCGGGGAGCTGTTTTTT. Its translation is CSVCDLGASGRAGTGELFF.